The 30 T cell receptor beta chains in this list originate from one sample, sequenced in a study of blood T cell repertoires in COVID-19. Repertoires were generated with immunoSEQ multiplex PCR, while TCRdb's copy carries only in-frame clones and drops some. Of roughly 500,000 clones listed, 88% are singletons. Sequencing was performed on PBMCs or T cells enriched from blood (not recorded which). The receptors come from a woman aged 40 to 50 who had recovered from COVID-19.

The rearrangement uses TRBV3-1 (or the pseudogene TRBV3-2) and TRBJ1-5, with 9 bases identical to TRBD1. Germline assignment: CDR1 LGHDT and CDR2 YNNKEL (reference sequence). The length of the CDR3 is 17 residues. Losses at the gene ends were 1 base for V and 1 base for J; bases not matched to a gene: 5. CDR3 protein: CASSQGTGALSNQPQHF. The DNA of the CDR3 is TGTGCCAGCAGCCAAGGGACAGGGGCATTAAGCAATCAGCCCCAGCATTTT.

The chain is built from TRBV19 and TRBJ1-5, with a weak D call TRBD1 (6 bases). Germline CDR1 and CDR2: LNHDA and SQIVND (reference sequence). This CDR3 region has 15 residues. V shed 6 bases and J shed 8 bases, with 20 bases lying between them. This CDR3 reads CASREQDSPIEPQHF. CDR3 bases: TGTGCCAGTAGAGAACAGGACAGCCCGATTGAGCCCCAGCATTTT.

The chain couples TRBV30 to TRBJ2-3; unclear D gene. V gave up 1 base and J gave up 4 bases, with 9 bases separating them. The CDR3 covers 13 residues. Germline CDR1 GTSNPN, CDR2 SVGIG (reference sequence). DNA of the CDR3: TGTGCCTGGAGTGGTGCGAATCCAGATACGCAGTATTTT. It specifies CAWSGANPDTQYF. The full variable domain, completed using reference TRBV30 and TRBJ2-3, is SQTIHQWPATLVQPVGSPLSLECTVEGTSNPNLYWYRQAAGRGLQLLFYSVGIGQISSEVPQNLSASRPQDRQFILSSKKLLLSDSGFYLCAWSGANPDTQYFGPGTRLTVL.

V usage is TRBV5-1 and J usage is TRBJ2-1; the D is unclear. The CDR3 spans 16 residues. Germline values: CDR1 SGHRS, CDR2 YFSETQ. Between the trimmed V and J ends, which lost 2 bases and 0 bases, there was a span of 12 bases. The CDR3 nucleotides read TGCGCCAGCAGCTTCAACCCCGTCAGCTCCTACAATGAGCAGTTCTTC. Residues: CASSFNPVSSYNEQFF.

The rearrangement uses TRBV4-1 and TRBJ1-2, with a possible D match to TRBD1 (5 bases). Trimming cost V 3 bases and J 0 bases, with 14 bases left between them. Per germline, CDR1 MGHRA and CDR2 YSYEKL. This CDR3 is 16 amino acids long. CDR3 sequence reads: CASSHHPDRANYGYTF. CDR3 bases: TGCGCCAGCAGCCATCACCCAGACAGAGCTAACTATGGCTACACCTTC.

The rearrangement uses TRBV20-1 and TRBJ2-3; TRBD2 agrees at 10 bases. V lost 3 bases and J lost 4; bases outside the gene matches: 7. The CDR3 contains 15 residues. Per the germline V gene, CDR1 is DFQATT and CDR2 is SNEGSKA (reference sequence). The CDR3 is CSASGLAGDSDTQYF. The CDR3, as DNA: TGCAGTGCTAGTGGGCTAGCGGGAGACTCAGATACGCAGTATTTT.

CDR3 residues: CASSPRQIYGYTF. The CDR3, as DNA: TGTGCCAGCAGCCCTCGACAGATCTATGGCTACACCTTC. The rearrangement uses TRBV7-9 and TRBJ1-2, with D possibly being TRBD1 (5 bases). The V end lost 5 bases, the J end lost 4 bases, and 11 bases lay between the germline ends. The CDR3 runs 13 residues. The germline V gene encodes CDR1 SEHNR and CDR2 FQNEAQ (reference sequence).

The CDR3 spells CAISVGSDSSYNEQFF. The CDR3 DNA follows: TGTGCCATCAGTGTAGGTAGCGACTCCTCCTACAATGAGCAGTTCTTC. The V call is TRBV10-3, the J call TRBJ2-1; D is perhaps TRBD2 (5 bases). This CDR3 is 16 amino acids long. CDR1 is ENHRY, CDR2 SYGVKD, per germline. V lost 4 bases to trimming and J lost 0 bases, with 13 bases between them.

The CDR3 loop is CASSSNREARGETQYF. CDR3 nucleotide sequence: TGTGCCAGCAGCAGTAACAGGGAAGCAAGGGGAGAGACCCAGTACTTC. The chain carries TRBV13 and TRBJ2-5; maybe TRBD1 (6 bases). Looked up from germline, CDR1 is PRHDT and CDR2 is FYEKMQ (reference sequence). Trimming took 5 bases from V and 4 from J, leaving 20 bases between them. This CDR3 spans 16 amino acids. The complete variable domain, with remaining parts taken from reference TRBV13 and TRBJ2-5, reads AAGVIQSPRHLIKEKRETATLKCYPIPRHDTVYWYQQGPGQDPQFLISFYEKMQSDKGSIPDRFSAQQFSDYHSELNMSSLELGDSALYFCASSSNREARGETQYFGPGTRLLVL.

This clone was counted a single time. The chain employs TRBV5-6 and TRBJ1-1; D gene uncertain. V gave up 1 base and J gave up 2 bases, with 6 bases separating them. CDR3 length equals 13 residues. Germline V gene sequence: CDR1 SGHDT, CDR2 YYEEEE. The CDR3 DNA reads TGTGCCAGCAGCTTGCGGAGAAACACTGAAGCTTTCTTT. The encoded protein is CASSLRRNTEAFF.

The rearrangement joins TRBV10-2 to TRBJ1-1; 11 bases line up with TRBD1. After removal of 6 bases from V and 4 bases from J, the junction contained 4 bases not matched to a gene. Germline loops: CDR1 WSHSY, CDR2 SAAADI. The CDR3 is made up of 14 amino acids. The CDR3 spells CASRAGTGGTEAFF. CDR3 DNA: TGCGCCAGCAGGGCCGGGACAGGGGGCACTGAAGCTTTCTTT.

This CDR3 is CSVDGGVVYGYTF. CDR3 nucleotides: TGCAGCGTTGATGGGGGGGTCGTCTATGGCTACACCTTC. The chain combines TRBV29-1 with TRBJ1-2, with D maybe TRBD1 (5 bases). Germline V CDR1 and CDR2: SQVTM, ANQGSEA. This CDR3 is built from 13 residues. Trimming cost V 3 bases and J 4 bases, with 12 bases left between them. Together with reference TRBV29-1 and TRBJ1-2, the CDR3 gives the full variable domain: SAVISQKPSRDICQRGTSLTIQCQVDSQVTMMFWYRQQPGQSLTLIATANQGSEATYESGFVIDKFPISRPNLTFSTLTVSNMSPEDSSIYLCSVDGGVVYGYTFGSGTRLTVV.

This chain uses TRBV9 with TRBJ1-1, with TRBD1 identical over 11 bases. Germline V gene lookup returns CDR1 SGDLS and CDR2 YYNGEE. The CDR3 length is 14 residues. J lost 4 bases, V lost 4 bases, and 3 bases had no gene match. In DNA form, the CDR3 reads TGTGCCAGCAGCTCGGGACAGGGGGGCACTGAAGCTTTCTTT. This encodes CASSSGQGGTEAFF.

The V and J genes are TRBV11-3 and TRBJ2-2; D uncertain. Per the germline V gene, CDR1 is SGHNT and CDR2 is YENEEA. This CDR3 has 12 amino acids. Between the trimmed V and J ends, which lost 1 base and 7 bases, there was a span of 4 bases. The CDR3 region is CASSLAHGELFF. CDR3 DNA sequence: TGTGCCAGCAGCTTAGCCCACGGGGAGCTGTTTTTT.

CDR3 nucleotides: TGTGCCAGCACCGACAGGGGCGGGCCCAATGAGCAGTTCTTC. Protein sequence: CASTDRGGPNEQFF. The chain carries TRBV2 and TRBJ2-1, with 8 bases that match TRBD1. There are 14 residues in the CDR3. Germline V gives CDR1 SNHLY, CDR2 FYNNEI. The junction had 8 bases not matched to a gene; V was cut back by 7 bases and J by 6 bases.

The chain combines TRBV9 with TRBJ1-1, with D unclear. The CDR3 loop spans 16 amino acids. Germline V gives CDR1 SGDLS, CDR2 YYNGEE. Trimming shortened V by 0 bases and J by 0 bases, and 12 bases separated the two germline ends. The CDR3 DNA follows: TGTGCCAGCAGCGTAGGGGGAGCTTTCATGAACACTGAAGCTTTCTTT. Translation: CASSVGGAFMNTEAFF.

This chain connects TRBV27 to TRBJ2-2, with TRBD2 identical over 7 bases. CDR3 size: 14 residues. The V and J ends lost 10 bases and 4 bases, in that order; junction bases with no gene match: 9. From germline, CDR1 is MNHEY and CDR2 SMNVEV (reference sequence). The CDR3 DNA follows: TGTGCCACCATGACTAGCCGCAGCACCGGGGAGCTGTTTTTT. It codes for CATMTSRSTGELFF.

The CDR3 is CASSSGRGYGYTF. The CDR3, as DNA: TGTGCCAGCAGTTCTGGGAGGGGCTATGGCTACACCTTC. The chain is built from TRBV6-5 and TRBJ1-2; a weak D match, TRBD1 (5 bases). Trimming cost V 4 bases and J 4 bases, with 10 bases left between them. Germline CDR1 is MNHEY and CDR2 is SVGAGI. CDR3 length: 13 residues.

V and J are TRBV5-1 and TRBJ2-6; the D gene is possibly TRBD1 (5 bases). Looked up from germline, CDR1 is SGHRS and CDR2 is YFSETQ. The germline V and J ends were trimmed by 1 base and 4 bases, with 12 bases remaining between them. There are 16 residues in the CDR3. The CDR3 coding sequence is TGCGCCAGCAGCTTGTTGTCAGGGTCAGGGGCCAACGTCCTGACTTTC. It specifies CASSLLSGSGANVLTF.

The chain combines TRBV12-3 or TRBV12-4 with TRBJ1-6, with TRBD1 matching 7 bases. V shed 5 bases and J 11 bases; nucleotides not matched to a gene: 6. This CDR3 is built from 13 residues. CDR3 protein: CASSTSDRAPLHF. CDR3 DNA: TGTGCCAGCAGTACATCCGACAGGGCACCCCTCCACTTT.

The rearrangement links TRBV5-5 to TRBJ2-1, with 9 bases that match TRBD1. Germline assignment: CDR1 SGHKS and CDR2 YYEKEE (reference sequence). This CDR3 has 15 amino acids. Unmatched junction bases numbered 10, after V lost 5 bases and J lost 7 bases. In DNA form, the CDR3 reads TGTGCCAGCAGACGCGGGACAGGGCCTGGAAATGAGCAGTTCTTC. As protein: CASRRGTGPGNEQFF.

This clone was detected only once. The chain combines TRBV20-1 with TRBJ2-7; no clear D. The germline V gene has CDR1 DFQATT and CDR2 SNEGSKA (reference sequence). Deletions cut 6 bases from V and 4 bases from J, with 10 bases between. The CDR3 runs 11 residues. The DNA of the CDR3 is TGCAGTGCCCGCCGCGCGTACGAGCAGTACTTC. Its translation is CSARRAYEQYF.

CDR3 DNA: TGTGCCAGCACCCTAGAGGGACTAGCGGCGCAGTATTTT. Protein sequence: CASTLEGLAAQYF. The chain links TRBV12-3 or TRBV12-4 to TRBJ2-3; TRBD2 aligns across 11 bases. V lost 7 bases and J lost 10; bases outside the gene matches: 7. This CDR3 has 13 residues.

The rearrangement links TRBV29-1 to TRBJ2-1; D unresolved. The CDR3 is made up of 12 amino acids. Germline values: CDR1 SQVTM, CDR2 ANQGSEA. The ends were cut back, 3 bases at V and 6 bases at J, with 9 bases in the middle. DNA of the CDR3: TGCAGCGTTGACCTCGCTATCAATGAGCAGTTCTTC. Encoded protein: CSVDLAINEQFF.

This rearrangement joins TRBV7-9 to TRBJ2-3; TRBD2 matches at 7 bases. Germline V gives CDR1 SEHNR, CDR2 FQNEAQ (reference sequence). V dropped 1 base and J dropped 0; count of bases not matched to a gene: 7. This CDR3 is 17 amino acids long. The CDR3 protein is CASSLVRGLTSTDTQYF. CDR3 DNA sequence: TGTGCCAGCAGCTTAGTACGGGGACTAACTAGCACAGATACGCAGTATTTT.

CDR3 protein: CASSDSGDSPSGANVLTF. The CDR3 nucleotides are TGTGCCAGCAGTGACTCTGGGGACAGTCCCTCTGGGGCCAACGTCCTGACTTTC. The chain joins TRBV6-4 to TRBJ2-6, with 7 nucleotides matching TRBD1. The germline CDR1 and CDR2 sequences are MRHNA and SNTAGT. V dropped 0 bases and J dropped 0; count of bases not matched to a gene: 5. This CDR3 spans 18 amino acids.

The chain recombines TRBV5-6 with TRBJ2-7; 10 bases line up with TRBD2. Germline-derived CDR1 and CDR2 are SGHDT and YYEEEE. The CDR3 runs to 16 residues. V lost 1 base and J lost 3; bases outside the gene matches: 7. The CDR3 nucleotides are TGTGCCAGCAGCTTGTTTACCGGGACTAGCGTCTACGAGCAGTACTTC. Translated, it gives CASSLFTGTSVYEQYF.

In DNA, the CDR3 is TGTGCCAGCAGCTTAGACTCCTCACCCCTCCACTTT. It translates to CASSLDSSPLHF. This rearrangement joins TRBV7-9 to TRBJ1-6; D is unclear. Trimming removed 1 base at V and 10 bases at J, with 5 bases between. In germline, CDR1 is SEHNR, CDR2 FQNEAQ (reference sequence). The CDR3 is 12 amino acids.

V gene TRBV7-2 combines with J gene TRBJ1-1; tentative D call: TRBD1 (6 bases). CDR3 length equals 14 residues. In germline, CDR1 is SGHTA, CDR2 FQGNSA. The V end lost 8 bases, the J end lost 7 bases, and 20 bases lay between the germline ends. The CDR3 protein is CASSYRGGRGEAFF. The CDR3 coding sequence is TGTGCCAGCTCCTATAGGGGGGGTAGGGGTGAAGCTTTCTTT.

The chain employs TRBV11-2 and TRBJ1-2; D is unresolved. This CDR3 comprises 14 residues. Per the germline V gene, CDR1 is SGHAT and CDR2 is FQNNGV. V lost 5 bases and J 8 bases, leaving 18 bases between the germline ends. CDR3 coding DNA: TGTGCCAGCAGCACCCAGAACGGGTTTGGGGGCTACACCTTC. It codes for CASSTQNGFGGYTF.